A selection of T cell receptor beta chains follows, all from one sample in a study of control samples from healthy donors and cancer patients. Profiling relied on immunoSEQ multiplex PCR, and the TCRdb table lists in-frame clones only, not all of them. The sample holds 50,000 or so clones; approximately 95% are singletons and the top ten take less than 2.5%. The sample consisted of blood. The receptors originated from a man aged 25 to 40 in good health. Each CDR3 is given with its conserved first and last residue. D genes are given only for firm matches. A clone size is listed for some rows: how often the clone was seen (once, few, many), or a class if it is expanded.

D: TRBD2
J: TRBJ2-5
V: TRBV18
size: NA
CDR3: CASSPLSGGFQETQYF
DNA: TGTGCCAGCTCACCACTAAGCGGGGGTTTCCAAGAGACCCAGTACTTC

D: NA
J: TRBJ2-2
V: TRBV5-5
size: once
CDR3: CASTLVNTGELFF
DNA: TGTGCCAGCACTCTGGTGAACACCGGGGAGCTGTTTTTT

D: TRBD1
J: TRBJ2-5
V: TRBV6-1
size: NA
CDR3: CASSEEGQSLQETQYF
DNA: TGTGCCAGCAGTGAAGAGGGACAGTCTCTCCAAGAGACCCAGTACTTC

D: NA
J: TRBJ2-5
V: TRBV6-5
size: NA
CDR3: CASSYAWSQETQYF
DNA: TGTGCCAGCAGTTACGCTTGGAGCCAAGAGACCCAGTACTTC

D: NA
J: TRBJ1-4
V: TRBV5-1
size: NA
CDR3: CASSLQGGPDEKLFF
DNA: TGCGCCAGCAGCCTACAGGGTGGCCCAGATGAAAAACTGTTTTTT

D: NA
J: TRBJ1-2
V: TRBV2
size: NA
CDR3: CASSEEVSHGYTF
DNA: TGTGCCAGCAGTGAAGAAGTTTCCCATGGCTACACCTTC

D: NA
J: TRBJ2-7
V: TRBV6-5
size: NA
CDR3: CASSYTEDRRAYEQYF
DNA: TGTGCCAGCAGTTACACCGAGGACAGGAGGGCCTACGAGCAGTACTTC

D: NA
J: TRBJ2-7
V: TRBV27
size: NA
CDR3: CASSGRGSSSYEQYF
DNA: TGTGCCAGCAGCGGAAGGGGGTCAAGCTCCTACGAGCAGTACTTC

D: TRBD1
J: TRBJ1-2
V: TRBV11-3
size: NA
CDR3: CASSRHGQGAFRGDYGYTF
DNA: TGTGCCAGCAGCCGACACGGACAGGGGGCCTTTAGGGGCGACTATGGCTACACCTTC

D: TRBD1
J: TRBJ2-7
V: TRBV19
size: NA
CDR3: CASSIKGQGDYEQYF
DNA: TGTGCCAGTAGTATAAAGGGACAGGGAGACTACGAGCAGTACTTC

D: TRBD1
J: TRBJ2-1
V: TRBV29-1
size: once
CDR3: CSANTPSGGNEQFF
DNA: TGCAGCGCTAATACTCCATCAGGGGGCAATGAGCAGTTCTTC

D: NA
J: TRBJ2-7
V: TRBV6-1
size: few
CDR3: CASSEEGATYEQYF
DNA: TGTGCCAGCAGTGAGGAGGGGGCCACCTACGAGCAGTACTTC

D: TRBD1
J: TRBJ2-5
V: TRBV7-2
size: NA
CDR3: CASSPRQGRGETQYF
DNA: TGTGCCAGCAGCCCCAGACAGGGACGAGGCGAGACCCAGTACTTC

D: NA
J: TRBJ2-1
V: TRBV11-1
size: NA
CDR3: CASSFALGEQFF
DNA: TGTGCCAGCAGCTTCGCATTGGGAGAGCAGTTCTTC

D: NA
J: TRBJ2-7
V: TRBV19
size: NA
CDR3: CASSISPRGEDEQYF
DNA: TGTGCCAGTAGTATAAGTCCCAGGGGGGAGGACGAGCAGTACTTC

D: TRBD2
J: TRBJ2-7
V: TRBV19
size: NA
CDR3: CASSGTSGSWSYEQYF
DNA: TGTGCCAGTAGTGGGACTAGCGGGAGCTGGTCCTACGAGCAGTACTTC

D: NA
J: TRBJ2-5
V: TRBV10-3
size: NA
CDR3: CATLSSDETQYF
DNA: TGTGCCACCCTTTCGAGCGACGAGACCCAGTACTTC

D: TRBD1
J: TRBJ2-1
V: TRBV4-1
size: NA
CDR3: CASSFRDRINEQFF
DNA: TGCGCCAGCAGCTTCCGGGACAGGATAAATGAGCAGTTCTTC

D: TRBD1
J: TRBJ2-5
V: TRBV4-2
size: NA
CDR3: CASSKGLDRGGETQYF
DNA: TGTGCCAGCAGCAAAGGGCTGGACAGGGGCGGGGAGACCCAGTACTTC

D: NA
J: TRBJ2-6
V: TRBV5-5
size: NA
CDR3: CASSGAMPIVLTF
DNA: TGTGCCAGCAGCGGTGCAATGCCTATCGTCCTGACTTTC

D: TRBD2
J: TRBJ2-1
V: TRBV5-4
size: NA
CDR3: CASSPGRNEQFF
DNA: TGTGCCAGCAGCCCCGGGAGGAATGAGCAGTTCTTC

D: TRBD2
J: TRBJ2-5
V: TRBV27
size: NA
CDR3: CASRRRGGVGETQYF
DNA: TGTGCCAGCAGGCGCCGGGGGGGAGTAGGGGAGACCCAGTACTTC

D: TRBD1
J: TRBJ1-2
V: TRBV19
size: NA
CDR3: CASRIGTVTVDYGYTF
DNA: TGTGCCAGTAGAATCGGGACAGTTACTGTCGACTATGGCTACACCTTC

D: TRBD2
J: TRBJ2-7
V: TRBV14
size: NA
CDR3: CASSLNPSSGYEQYF
DNA: TGTGCCAGCAGCCTGAACCCCTCTAGCGGCTACGAGCAGTACTTC

D: NA
J: TRBJ1-6
V: TRBV6-5
size: NA
CDR3: CASRGVLGYNSPLHF
DNA: TGTGCCAGCAGAGGGGTCCTCGGCTATAATTCACCCCTCCACTTT

D: NA
J: TRBJ2-2
V: TRBV19
size: NA
CDR3: CASSIGNPQRRTGELFF
DNA: TGTGCCAGTAGTATAGGAAACCCCCAGCGGCGGACCGGGGAGCTGTTTTTT

D: NA
J: TRBJ2-4
V: TRBV13
size: NA
CDR3: CATSLGRKNIQYF
DNA: TGTGCCACCAGCTTAGGTCGGAAAAACATTCAGTACTTC

D: TRBD1
J: TRBJ2-7
V: TRBV28
size: NA
CDR3: CASSSIGTGAYEQYF
DNA: TGTGCCAGCAGTTCTATCGGGACAGGGGCATACGAGCAGTACTTC

D: NA
J: TRBJ2-7
V: TRBV15
size: NA
CDR3: CATSRGGEIYEQYF
DNA: TGTGCCACCAGCAGGGGCGGGGAAATTTACGAGCAGTACTTC

D: NA
J: TRBJ2-7
V: TRBV18
size: NA
CDR3: CASSPGLWEQYF
DNA: TGTGCCAGCTCACCAGGGTTGTGGGAGCAGTACTTC

D: NA
J: TRBJ1-3
V: TRBV5-1
size: NA
CDR3: CASSLYGSSGNTIYF
DNA: TGCGCCAGCAGCTTGTACGGATCCTCTGGAAACACCATATATTTT

D: NA
J: TRBJ2-3
V: TRBV9
size: NA
CDR3: CASSVASRTGTDTQYF
DNA: TGTGCCAGCAGCGTAGCTAGCCGGACTGGCACAGATACGCAGTATTTT

D: TRBD1
J: TRBJ2-7
V: TRBV15
size: once
CDR3: CATSGGTGPYEQYF
DNA: TGTGCCACCAGCGGGGGGACAGGGCCCTACGAGCAGTACTTC

D: NA
J: TRBJ1-5
V: TRBV9
size: once
CDR3: CASSVGAEHQPQHF
DNA: TGTGCCAGCAGCGTAGGTGCGGAACATCAGCCCCAGCATTTT

D: TRBD2
J: TRBJ2-1
V: TRBV4-3
size: NA
CDR3: CASSQDTGTSEGREQFF
DNA: TGCGCCAGCAGCCAAGATACGGGGACTAGCGAAGGGCGTGAGCAGTTCTTC

D: TRBD1
J: TRBJ1-4
V: TRBV7-7
size: NA
CDR3: CASSRGQGEEKLFF
DNA: TGTGCTAGCAGCCGGGGACAGGGAGAAGAAAAACTGTTTTTT